Listed here are 3 T cell receptor beta chains from one sample, sequenced in a study of tumor and adjacent non-tumor tissue in lung cancer. TCRbeta libraries were built with three rounds of nested PCR, modified from ARM-PCR. TCRdb itself ran the multiplex PCR reads through MiXCR, one entry per CDR3 protein. The table records 100,000 to 150,000 distinct CDR3 sequences, approximately 66% of them present only once. RNA was extracted from bulk tissue without any cell sorting. What was sequenced was lung tumor tissue. These receptors all stem from a man aged 30 to 39 with non-small cell lung cancer.

In regard to this clonotype: Possible read error: a much larger clone is one base away. V usage is TRBV4-3 and J usage is TRBJ2-3; 10 bases are shared with TRBD2. This CDR3 has 15 residues. Germline CDR1 and CDR2: LGHNA and YSLEER. The CDR3 sequence is CASSQGLASTDTHYF. CDR3 in DNA: TGCGCCAGCAGCCAGGGACTAGCGAGCACAGATACGCATTATTTT.

As to this clonotype: The junction departs from the called germline gene at one end, perhaps through a read error. V is TRBV11-1 and J is TRBJ1-1, with D possibly TRBD1 on 5 matching bases. In germline, CDR1 is SGHAT, CDR2 FQDESV (reference sequence). This CDR3 is 16 amino acids long. The CDR3 reads CANSAPSGLENTEPFF. The CDR3 DNA reads TGTGCCAACAGCGCCCCGTCGGGGCTGGAGAACACTGAACCTTTCTTT. The variable domain in full, with the rest retrieved from reference TRBV11-1 and TRBJ1-1, is EAEVAQSPRYKITEKSQAVAFWCDPISGHATLYWYRQILGQGPELLVQFQDESVVDDSQLPKDRFSAERLKGVDSTLKIQPAELGDSAMYLCANSAPSGLENTEPFFGQGTRLTVV.

The chain links TRBV4-1 to TRBJ2-3; D call uncertain. CDR1 is MGHRA and CDR2 is YSYEKL in the germline V gene. Between the trimmed V and J ends, which lost 1 base and 5 bases, there was a span of 13 bases. The CDR3 totals 15 residues. DNA of the CDR3: TGCGCCAGCAGCCAAGGGTCGGAGCCCATAGATACGCAGTATTTT. It encodes CASSQGSEPIDTQYF.